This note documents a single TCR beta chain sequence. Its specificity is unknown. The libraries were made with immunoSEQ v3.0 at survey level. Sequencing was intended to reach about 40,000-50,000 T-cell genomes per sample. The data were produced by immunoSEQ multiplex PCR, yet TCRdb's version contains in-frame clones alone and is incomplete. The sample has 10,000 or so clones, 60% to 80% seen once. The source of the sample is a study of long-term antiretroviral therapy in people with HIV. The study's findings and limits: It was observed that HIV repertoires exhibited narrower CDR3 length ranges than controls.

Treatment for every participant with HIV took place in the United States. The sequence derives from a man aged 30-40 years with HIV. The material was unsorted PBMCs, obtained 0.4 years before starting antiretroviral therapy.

As DNA, the CDR3 is TGCGCCAGCAGTGAAGGGTCGGCTGGGGCCAACGTCCTGACTTTC. It yields the protein CASSEGSAGANVLTF. This sequence joins TRBV10-2 and TRBJ2-6; D uncertain. The germline gives CDR1 WSHSY, CDR2 SAAADI. Between the trimmed V and J ends, which lost 3 bases and 2 bases, there was a span of 8 bases. The CDR3 is 15 residues long.